These 18 T cell receptor beta chains share one sample of origin, sequenced in a study of cytomegalovirus exposure and HLA in healthy donors. The study ran its PCR with 60 Vbeta and 13 Jbeta primers. Here immunoSEQ multiplex PCR was the method, and the copy in TCRdb shows in-frame clones only, minus some. The repertoire holds some 87,000 clones, with 60% to 85% as singletons. Sequencing was performed on PBMCs. The receptor set was obtained from a man aged 50 or older in good health and CMV-seropositive.

This clone was seen repeatedly, ten times or more. This rearrangement joins TRBV28 to TRBJ2-7; 11 bases match TRBD2. CDR1 and CDR2 from the germline V gene are MDHEN and SYDVKM. J gave up 2 bases and V 4 bases, and 16 bases lay outside the gene matches. The CDR3 sequence is 19 residues long. The CDR3 DNA sequence: TGTGCCAGCAGTTCCCGGGACGGCGCCGGGACTAGCGGTACCTACGAGCAGTACTTC. This translates into CASSSRDGAGTSGTYEQYF.

The CDR3 is CASSAGESYRGSSDTQYF. CDR3 DNA sequence: TGTGCCAGCAGCGCGGGCGAGTCTTACAGGGGATCTTCAGATACGCAGTATTTT. The J gene is TRBJ2-3, the V gene TRBV5-8; 7 bases are shared with TRBD1. CDR3 length equals 18 residues. Germline V gene lookup returns CDR1 SGHTS and CDR2 YDEGEE. Germline trimming cut 4 bases from V and 4 bases from J; bases unmatched to any gene: 18.

The chain has TRBV5-1 and TRBJ2-3; 9 nucleotides line up with TRBD1. There are 14 residues in the CDR3. Unmatched junction bases numbered 3, after V lost 5 bases and J lost 2 bases. The germline V gene has CDR1 SGHRS and CDR2 YFSETQ. This CDR3 is CASRRDRVTDTQYF. The CDR3 coding sequence is TGCGCCAGCAGGCGGGACAGGGTCACAGATACGCAGTATTTT. Supplemented by reference TRBV5-1 and TRBJ2-3, the full variable domain reads KAGVTQTPRYLIKTRGQQVTLSCSPISGHRSVSWYQQTPGQGLQFLFEYFSETQRNKGNFPGRFSGRQFSNSRSEMNVSTLELGDSALYLCASRRDRVTDTQYFGPGTRLTVL.

This chain connects TRBV2 to TRBJ2-1; TRBD2 is a possible D gene (5 bases). Germline V gene data show CDR1 as SNHLY and CDR2 as FYNNEI. V lost 6 bases to trimming and J lost 2 bases, with 14 bases between them. The CDR3 runs to 15 residues. The chain's CDR3 is CASSNNRGTYNEQFF. The CDR3 DNA sequence: TGTGCCAGCAGCAACAACCGGGGTACCTACAATGAGCAGTTCTTC.

This chain uses TRBV14 with TRBJ1-2; weak D call: TRBD1 (6 bases). Germline V gene sequence: CDR1 SGHDN, CDR2 FVKESK. V was clipped by 4 bases and J by 7 bases, with 25 bases between them. The CDR3 loop spans 17 amino acids. This CDR3 is CASSLGTRGRGRRGYTF. The CDR3 DNA is TGTGCCAGCAGCCTAGGAACAAGGGGCAGGGGAAGGCGTGGCTACACCTTC.

The J gene is TRBJ2-7, the V gene TRBV7-9; weak D call: TRBD2 (5 bases). V was clipped by 5 bases and J by 6 bases, with 11 bases between them. CDR3 length: 12 amino acids. Germline V gives CDR1 SEHNR, CDR2 FQNEAQ (reference sequence). This CDR3 is CASSTSGREQYF. In DNA form, the CDR3 reads TGTGCCAGCAGCACTAGTGGTCGCGAGCAGTACTTC.

Only one count was recorded for this clone. The rearrangement links TRBV5-4 to TRBJ1-1; the D is unclear. Looked up from germline, CDR1 is SGHNT and CDR2 is YYREEE (reference sequence). The CDR3 is 16 amino acids. With 4 bases removed from V and 1 base from J, the gap between germline ends came to 17 bases. The CDR3 sequence: CASSPEPGNTNTEAFF. As DNA, the CDR3 is TGTGCCAGCAGCCCCGAGCCGGGAAACACGAACACTGAAGCTTTCTTT.

The rearrangement uses TRBV19 and TRBJ2-7; D not resolved. V was shortened by 3 bases and J by 1 base, with 10 bases between the two germline ends. The CDR3 spans 14 residues. Germline CDR1 LNHDA, CDR2 SQIVND (reference sequence). The CDR3 loop is CASSMVWRSYEQYF. CDR3 in DNA: TGTGCCAGTAGTATGGTTTGGAGATCCTACGAGCAGTACTTC.

V usage is TRBV7-3 and J usage is TRBJ1-5; 8 nucleotides match TRBD1. CDR3 length: 15 amino acids. The V and J ends lost 2 bases and 7 bases, in that order; junction bases with no gene match: 7. Germline V CDR1 and CDR2: SGHTA, FQGTGA. CDR3 coding DNA: TGTGCCAGCAGCTTAGACAGGGGTAGGGGCCAGCCCCAGCATTTT. It encodes CASSLDRGRGQPQHF.

This clone was seen a few times. The chain has TRBV20-1 and TRBJ2-1; D is ambiguous. Germline V lookup: CDR1 DFQATT, CDR2 SNEGSKA (reference sequence). This CDR3 contains 11 residues. Trimming took off 5 bases at V and 5 bases at J, with 7 bases between the two ends. CDR3 sequence: CSAGQDNEQFF. In DNA, the CDR3 is TGCAGTGCTGGTCAGGACAATGAGCAGTTCTTC.

The chain employs TRBV19 and TRBJ1-2, with 12 bases that match TRBD1. The V and J ends lost 1 base and 6 bases, in that order; junction bases with no gene match: 6. The CDR3 runs to 16 residues. The germline gives CDR1 LNHDA, CDR2 SQIVND (reference sequence). The CDR3 protein is CASSIVWDRGPHGYTF. The CDR3 nucleotides read TGTGCCAGTAGTATAGTCTGGGACAGGGGGCCGCATGGCTACACCTTC.

For this clone: The junction differs from germline at one of its ends, possibly a read error. This CDR3 is also generated by other DNA sequences in the sample. The chain recombines TRBV5-4 with TRBJ2-7; tentatively, D is TRBD2 (7 bases). The CDR3 spans 14 residues. CDR1 is SGHNT and CDR2 is YYREEE in the germline V gene (reference sequence). CDR3 DNA sequence: TGCGCCAGCAGCTTTTCGGGGGGCCTAGGCGAGCAGTACTTC. Residues: CASSFSGGLGEQYF.

This clone has just a few counts. The rearrangement links TRBV5-6 to TRBJ1-1; 11 nucleotides agree with TRBD1. Germline trimming cut 4 bases from V and 7 bases from J; bases unmatched to any gene: 9. Germline V lookup: CDR1 SGHDT, CDR2 YYEEEE. CDR3 length equals 15 residues. CDR3: CASSILGQGASEAFF. In DNA form, the CDR3 reads TGTGCCAGCAGCATCTTAGGACAGGGGGCTAGTGAAGCTTTCTTT.

The CDR3 nucleotides are TGTGCCAGCAGCCAAGAGGGCGGGGGGAGGTACGAGCAGTACTTC. Translation: CASSQEGGGRYEQYF. The chain recombines TRBV4-2 with TRBJ2-7, with TRBD2 identical over 8 bases. V trimming: 0 bases; J trimming: 4 bases; junction bases outside the gene matches: 5. Per germline, CDR1 LGHNA and CDR2 YNFKEQ. The CDR3 is made up of 15 amino acids.

The table lists this clone with a few counts. V is TRBV5-1 and J is TRBJ1-3; a possible D gene is TRBD1 (6 bases). This CDR3 is built from 14 residues. Germline CDR1 reads SGHRS; CDR2 reads YFSETQ. V lost 4 bases to trimming and J lost 0 bases, with 8 bases between them. CDR3 residues: CASSMTGSGNTIYF. The CDR3 DNA reads TGCGCCAGCAGCATGACAGGCTCTGGAAACACCATATATTTT.

This chain joins TRBV19 and TRBJ2-1, with D possibly TRBD1 on 5 matching bases. The V gene lost 8 bases and the J gene lost 0 bases, with 14 bases spanning the gap. From germline, CDR1 is LNHDA and CDR2 SQIVND (reference sequence). The CDR3 has 15 amino acids. CDR3 region: CASREGDSSYNEQFF. Here the CDR3 DNA reads TGTGCCAGTCGAGAAGGCGACAGCTCCTACAATGAGCAGTTCTTC. Full variable domain (remainder filled in from reference TRBV19 and TRBJ2-1): DGGITQSPKYLFRKEGQNVTLSCEQNLNHDAMYWYRQDPGQGLRLIYYSQIVNDFQKGDIAEGYSVSREKKESFPLTVTSAQKNPTAFYLCASREGDSSYNEQFFGPGTRLTVL.

This chain's CDR3 is CATKARGGGTDTQYF. The CDR3 DNA is TGTGCCACCAAAGCGCGGGGAGGGGGCACAGATACGCAGTATTTT. The chain links TRBV10-3 to TRBJ2-3; 7 nucleotides agree with TRBD2. Germline CDR1 ENHRY, CDR2 SYGVKD. V shed 10 bases, J shed 1 base, and the junction held 11 bases outside the gene matches. This CDR3 spans 15 amino acids.

The V and J genes are TRBV16 and TRBJ1-4; D call uncertain. V lost 4 bases and J 5 bases, leaving 14 bases between the germline ends. The length of the CDR3 is 15 residues. Germline V gives CDR1 KGHSY, CDR2 FQNENV. The CDR3, as DNA: TGTGCCAGCAGCCCCAGAGAGGAGTTGAATGAAAAACTGTTTTTT. Its translation: CASSPREELNEKLFF. Supplemented by reference TRBV16 and TRBJ1-4, the full variable domain reads GEEVAQTPKHLVRGEGQKAKLYCAPIKGHSYVFWYQQVLKNEFKFLISFQNENVFDETGMPKERFSAKCLPNSPCSLEIQATKLEDSAVYFCASSPREELNEKLFFGSGTQLSVL.